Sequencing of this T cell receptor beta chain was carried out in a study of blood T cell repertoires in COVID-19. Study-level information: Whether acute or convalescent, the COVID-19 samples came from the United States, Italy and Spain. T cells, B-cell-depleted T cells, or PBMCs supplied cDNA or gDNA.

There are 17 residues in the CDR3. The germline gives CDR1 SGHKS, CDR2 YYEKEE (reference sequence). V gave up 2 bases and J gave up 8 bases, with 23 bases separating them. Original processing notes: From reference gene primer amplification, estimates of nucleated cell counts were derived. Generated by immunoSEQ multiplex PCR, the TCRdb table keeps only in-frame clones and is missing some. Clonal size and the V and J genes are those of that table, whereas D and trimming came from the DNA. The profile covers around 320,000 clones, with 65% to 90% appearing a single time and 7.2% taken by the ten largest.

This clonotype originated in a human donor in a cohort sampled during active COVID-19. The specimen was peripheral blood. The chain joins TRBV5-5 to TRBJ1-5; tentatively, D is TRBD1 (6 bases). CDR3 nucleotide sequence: TGTGCCAGCAGCTTATACACCATGGAGACAGGCGGAGAGCCCCAGCATTTT. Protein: CASSLYTMETGGEPQHF.